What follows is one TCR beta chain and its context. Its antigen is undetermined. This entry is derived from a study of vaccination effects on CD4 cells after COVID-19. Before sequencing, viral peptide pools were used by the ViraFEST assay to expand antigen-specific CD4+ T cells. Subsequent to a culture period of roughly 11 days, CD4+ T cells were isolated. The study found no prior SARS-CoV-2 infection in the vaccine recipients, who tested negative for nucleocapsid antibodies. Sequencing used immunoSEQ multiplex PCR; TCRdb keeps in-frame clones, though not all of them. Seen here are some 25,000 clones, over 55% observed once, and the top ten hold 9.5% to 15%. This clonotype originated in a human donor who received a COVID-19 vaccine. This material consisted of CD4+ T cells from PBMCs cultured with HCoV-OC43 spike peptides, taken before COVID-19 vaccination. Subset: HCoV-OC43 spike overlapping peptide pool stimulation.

CDR3 region: CASSSSSGSGTYEQYF. The CDR3 nucleotides read TGTGCCAGCAGCTCGTCTAGCGGGAGTGGGACCTACGAGCAGTACTTC. The chain uses TRBV7-8 and TRBJ2-7, with 10 bases fitting TRBD2. Germline V lookup: CDR1 SGHVS, CDR2 FQNEAQ. There are 16 residues in the CDR3. J was trimmed by 2 bases and V by 4 bases; bases with no gene match: 8.